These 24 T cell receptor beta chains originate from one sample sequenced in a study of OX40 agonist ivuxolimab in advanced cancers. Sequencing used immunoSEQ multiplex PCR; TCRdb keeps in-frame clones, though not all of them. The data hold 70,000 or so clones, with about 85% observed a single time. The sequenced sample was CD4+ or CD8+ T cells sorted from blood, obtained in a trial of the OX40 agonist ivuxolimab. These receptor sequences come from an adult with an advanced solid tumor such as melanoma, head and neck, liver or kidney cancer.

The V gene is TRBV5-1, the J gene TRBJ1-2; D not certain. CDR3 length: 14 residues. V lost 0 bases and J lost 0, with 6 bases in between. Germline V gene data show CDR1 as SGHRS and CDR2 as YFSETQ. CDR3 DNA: TGCGCCAGCAGCTTGGTGTCAGCTAACTATGGCTACACCTTC. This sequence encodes CASSLVSANYGYTF.

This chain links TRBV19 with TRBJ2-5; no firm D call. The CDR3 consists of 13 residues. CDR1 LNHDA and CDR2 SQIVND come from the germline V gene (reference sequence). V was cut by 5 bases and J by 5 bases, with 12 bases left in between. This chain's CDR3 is CASSPGLRETQYF. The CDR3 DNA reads TGTGCCAGTAGTCCAGGCCTAAGGGAGACCCAGTACTTC.

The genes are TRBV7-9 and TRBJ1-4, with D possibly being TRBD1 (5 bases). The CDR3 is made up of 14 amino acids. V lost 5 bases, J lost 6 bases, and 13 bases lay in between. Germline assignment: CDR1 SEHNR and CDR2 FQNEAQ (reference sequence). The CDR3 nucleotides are TGTGCCAGCAGCCCAAGGACGGGGGATGAAAAACTGTTTTTT. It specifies CASSPRTGDEKLFF. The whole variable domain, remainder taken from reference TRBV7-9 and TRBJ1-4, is DTGVSQNPRHKITKRGQNVTFRCDPISEHNRLYWYRQTLGQGPEFLTYFQNEAQLEKSRLLSDRFSAERPKGSFSTLEIQRTEQGDSAMYLCASSPRTGDEKLFFGSGTQLSVL.

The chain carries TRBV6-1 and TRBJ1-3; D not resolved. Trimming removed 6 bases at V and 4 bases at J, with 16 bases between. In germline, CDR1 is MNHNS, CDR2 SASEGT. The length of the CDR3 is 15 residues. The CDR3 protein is CASSRREGRGNTIYF. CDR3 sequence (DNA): TGTGCCAGCAGCCGTCGAGAGGGTAGAGGAAACACCATATATTTT.

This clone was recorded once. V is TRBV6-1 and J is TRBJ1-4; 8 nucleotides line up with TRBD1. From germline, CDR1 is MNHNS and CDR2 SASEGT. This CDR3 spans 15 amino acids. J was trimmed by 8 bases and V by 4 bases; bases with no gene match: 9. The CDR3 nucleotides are TGTGCCAGCAGTGTACACAGGGGGTCTCTAGAAAAACTGTTTTTT. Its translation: CASSVHRGSLEKLFF.

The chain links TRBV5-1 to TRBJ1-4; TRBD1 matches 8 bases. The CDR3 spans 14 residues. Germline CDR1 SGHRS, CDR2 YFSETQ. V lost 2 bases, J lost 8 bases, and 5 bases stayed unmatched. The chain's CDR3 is CASSFGQGREKLFF. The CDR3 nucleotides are TGCGCCAGCAGCTTCGGACAGGGAAGGGAAAAACTGTTTTTT.

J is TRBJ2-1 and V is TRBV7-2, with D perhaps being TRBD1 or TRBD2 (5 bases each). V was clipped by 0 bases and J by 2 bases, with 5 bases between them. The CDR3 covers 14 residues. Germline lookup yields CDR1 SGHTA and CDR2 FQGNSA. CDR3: CASSLAGAYNEQFF. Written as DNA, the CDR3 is TGTGCCAGCAGCTTAGCGGGGGCCTACAATGAGCAGTTCTTC.

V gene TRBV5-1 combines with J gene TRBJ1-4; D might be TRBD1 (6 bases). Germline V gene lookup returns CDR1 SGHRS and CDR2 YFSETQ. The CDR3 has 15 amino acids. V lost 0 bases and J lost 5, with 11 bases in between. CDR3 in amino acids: CASSLGGTPNEKLFF. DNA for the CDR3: TGCGCCAGCAGCTTGGGGGGGACACCGAATGAAAAACTGTTTTTT.

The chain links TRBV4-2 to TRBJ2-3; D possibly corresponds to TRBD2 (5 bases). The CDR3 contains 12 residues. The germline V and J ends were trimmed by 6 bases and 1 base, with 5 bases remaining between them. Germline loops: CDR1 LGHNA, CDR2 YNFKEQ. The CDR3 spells CASREGTDTQYF. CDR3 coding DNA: TGTGCCAGCAGGGAGGGCACAGATACGCAGTATTTT.

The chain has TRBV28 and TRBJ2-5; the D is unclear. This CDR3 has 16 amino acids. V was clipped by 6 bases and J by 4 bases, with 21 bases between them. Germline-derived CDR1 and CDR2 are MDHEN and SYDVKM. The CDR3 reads CASSPRRPGHGETQYF. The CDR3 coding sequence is TGTGCCAGCAGCCCCCGGCGACCCGGGCATGGAGAGACCCAGTACTTC.

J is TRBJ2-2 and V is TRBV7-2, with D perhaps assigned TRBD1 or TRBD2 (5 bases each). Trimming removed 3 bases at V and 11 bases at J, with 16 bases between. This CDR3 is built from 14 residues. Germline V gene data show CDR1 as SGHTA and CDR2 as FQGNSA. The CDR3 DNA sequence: TGTGCCAGCAGCTTGTTCTCGGTGGGGGAAGAGCTGTTTTTT. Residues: CASSLFSVGEELFF.

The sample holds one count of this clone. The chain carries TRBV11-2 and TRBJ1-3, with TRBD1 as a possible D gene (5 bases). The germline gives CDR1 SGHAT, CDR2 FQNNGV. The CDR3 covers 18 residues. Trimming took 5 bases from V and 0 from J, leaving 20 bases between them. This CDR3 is CASSLLLSGRSSGNTIYF. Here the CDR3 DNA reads TGTGCCAGCAGCCTGTTACTCTCGGGACGTTCCTCTGGAAACACCATATATTTT.

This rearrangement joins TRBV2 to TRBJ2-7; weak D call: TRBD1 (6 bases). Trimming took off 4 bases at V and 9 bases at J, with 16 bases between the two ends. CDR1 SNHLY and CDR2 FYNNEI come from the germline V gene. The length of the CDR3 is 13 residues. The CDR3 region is CASSGQVLGGQYF. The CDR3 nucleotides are TGTGCCAGCAGTGGACAGGTTCTTGGGGGGCAGTACTTC.

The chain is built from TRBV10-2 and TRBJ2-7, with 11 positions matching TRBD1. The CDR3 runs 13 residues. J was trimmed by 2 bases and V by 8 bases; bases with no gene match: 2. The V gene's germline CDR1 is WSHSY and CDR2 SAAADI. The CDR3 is CASGTGGTYEQYF. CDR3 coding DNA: TGCGCCAGCGGGACAGGGGGAACCTACGAGCAGTACTTC.

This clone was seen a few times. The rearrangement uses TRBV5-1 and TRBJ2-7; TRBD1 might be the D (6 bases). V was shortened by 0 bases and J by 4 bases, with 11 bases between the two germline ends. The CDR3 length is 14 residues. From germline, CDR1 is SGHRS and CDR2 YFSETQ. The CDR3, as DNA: TGCGCCAGCAGCTTGGATTGGGGGCGGTACGAGCAGTACTTC. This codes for CASSLDWGRYEQYF. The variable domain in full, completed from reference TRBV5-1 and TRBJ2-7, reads KAGVTQTPRYLIKTRGQQVTLSCSPISGHRSVSWYQQTPGQGLQFLFEYFSETQRNKGNFPGRFSGRQFSNSRSEMNVSTLELGDSALYLCASSLDWGRYEQYFGPGTRLTVT.

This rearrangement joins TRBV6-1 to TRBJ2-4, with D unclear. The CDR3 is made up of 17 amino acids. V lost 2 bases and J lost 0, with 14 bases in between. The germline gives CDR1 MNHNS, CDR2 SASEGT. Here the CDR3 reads CASSEQSGPLAKNIQYF. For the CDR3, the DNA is TGTGCCAGCAGTGAACAATCTGGCCCACTAGCCAAAAACATTCAGTACTTC.

CDR3 nucleotides: TGTGCCAGTAGTATCTCGGACAGGGGCGCCGGGGAGCTGTTTTTT. Residues: CASSISDRGAGELFF. The chain couples TRBV19 to TRBJ2-2; TRBD1 aligns across 9 bases. This CDR3 is 15 amino acids long. CDR1 is LNHDA and CDR2 is SQIVND in the germline V gene (reference sequence). V trimming: 3 bases; J trimming: 6 bases; junction bases outside the gene matches: 5.

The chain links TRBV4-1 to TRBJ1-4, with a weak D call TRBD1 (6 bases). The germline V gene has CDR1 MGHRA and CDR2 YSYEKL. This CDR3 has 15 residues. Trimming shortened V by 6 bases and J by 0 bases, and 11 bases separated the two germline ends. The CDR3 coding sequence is TGCGCCAGCAGAGACAGGACTCCAACTAATGAAAAACTGTTTTTT. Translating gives CASRDRTPTNEKLFF.

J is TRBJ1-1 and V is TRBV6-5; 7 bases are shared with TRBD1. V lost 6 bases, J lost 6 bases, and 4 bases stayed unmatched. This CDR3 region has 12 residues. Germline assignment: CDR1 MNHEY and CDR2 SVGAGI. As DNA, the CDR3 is TGTGCCAGCAGCTCACAGGGGTCTGAAGCTTTCTTT. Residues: CASSSQGSEAFF.

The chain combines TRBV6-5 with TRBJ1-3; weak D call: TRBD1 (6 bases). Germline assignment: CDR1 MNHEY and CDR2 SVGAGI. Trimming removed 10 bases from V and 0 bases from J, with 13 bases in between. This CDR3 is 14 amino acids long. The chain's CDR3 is CATFTGNSGNTIYF. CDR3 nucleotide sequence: TGTGCCACCTTTACAGGGAACTCTGGAAACACCATATATTTT.

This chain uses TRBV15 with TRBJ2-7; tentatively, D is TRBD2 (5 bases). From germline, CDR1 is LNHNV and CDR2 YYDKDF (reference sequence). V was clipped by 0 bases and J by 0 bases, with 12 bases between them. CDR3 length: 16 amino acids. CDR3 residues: CATSREGRGSSYEQYF. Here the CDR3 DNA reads TGTGCCACCAGCAGAGAAGGACGAGGGAGCTCCTACGAGCAGTACTTC.

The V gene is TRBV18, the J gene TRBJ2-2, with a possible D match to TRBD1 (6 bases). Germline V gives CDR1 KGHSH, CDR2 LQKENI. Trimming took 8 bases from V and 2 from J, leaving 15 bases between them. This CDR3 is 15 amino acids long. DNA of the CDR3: TGTGCCAGCACAGGGCAGGGGTACAACACCGGGGAGCTGTTTTTT. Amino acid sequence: CASTGQGYNTGELFF.

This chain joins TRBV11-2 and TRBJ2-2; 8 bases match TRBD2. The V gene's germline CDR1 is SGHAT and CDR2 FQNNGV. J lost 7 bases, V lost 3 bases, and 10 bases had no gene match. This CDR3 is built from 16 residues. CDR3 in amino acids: CASSFTGGPVGGELFF. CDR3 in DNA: TGTGCCAGCAGCTTCACGGGAGGGCCCGTAGGCGGGGAGCTGTTTTTT.

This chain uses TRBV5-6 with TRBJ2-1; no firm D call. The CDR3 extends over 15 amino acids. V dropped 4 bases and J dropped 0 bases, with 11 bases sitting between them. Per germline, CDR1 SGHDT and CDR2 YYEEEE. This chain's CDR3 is CASSAFGRSYNEQFF. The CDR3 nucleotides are TGTGCCAGCAGCGCATTCGGACGCTCCTACAATGAGCAGTTCTTC.